The T cell receptor (beta chain) under discussion was sequenced for a study of T cells in Graves' hyperthyroidism and ophthalmopathy. Study-wide findings and caveats: Most clonotypes expanded in the thyroid (above 0.001) were also present in blood.

TCR beta CDR3 regions were amplified from RNA. The TCR CDR3 first-round RT-PCR relied on the HTBI primer set. TCRdb re-derived calls from the multiplex PCR reads in MiXCR, one entry per CDR3 protein. The table records 400,000 to 450,000 distinct CDR3 sequences, about 15% of them present only once. This clonotype was counted between two and nine times. The target antigen is unknown. The sequence derives from a man between 18 and 35 years old with Graves' ophthalmopathy. The source material was blood.

In DNA, the CDR3 is TGCGCCAGCAGCCGGGACAGGCCTTTTAACACCGGGGAGCTGTTTTTT. This sequence encodes CASSRDRPFNTGELFF. The chain is built from TRBV4-1 and TRBJ2-2; 8 positions match TRBD1. V trimming: 4 bases; J trimming: 2 bases; junction bases outside the gene matches: 6. Germline CDR1 reads MGHRA; CDR2 reads YSYEKL. The CDR3 consists of 16 residues.